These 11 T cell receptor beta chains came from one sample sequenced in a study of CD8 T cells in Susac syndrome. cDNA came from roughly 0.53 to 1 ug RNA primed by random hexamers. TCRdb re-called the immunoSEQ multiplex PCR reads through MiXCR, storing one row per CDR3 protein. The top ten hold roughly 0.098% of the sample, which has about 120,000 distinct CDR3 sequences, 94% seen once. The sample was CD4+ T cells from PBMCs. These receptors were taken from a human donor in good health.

CDR3: CASSIDLTLSQPQHF. The CDR3 nucleotides read TGTGCCAGTAGTATAGATCTCACTTTAAGCCAGCCCCAGCATTTT. The chain links TRBV19 to TRBJ1-5; D ambiguous. The V end lost 0 bases, the J end lost 7 bases, and 13 bases lay between the germline ends. CDR3 length: 15 residues. Germline-derived CDR1 and CDR2 are LNHDA and SQIVND (reference sequence).

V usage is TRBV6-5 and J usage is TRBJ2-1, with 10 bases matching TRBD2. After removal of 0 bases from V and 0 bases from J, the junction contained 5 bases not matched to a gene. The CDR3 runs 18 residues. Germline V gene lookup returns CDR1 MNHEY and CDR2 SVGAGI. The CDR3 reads CASSYSAPSGGSYNEQFF. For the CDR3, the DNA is TGTGCCAGCAGTTACTCCGCCCCTAGCGGGGGCTCCTACAATGAGCAGTTCTTC.

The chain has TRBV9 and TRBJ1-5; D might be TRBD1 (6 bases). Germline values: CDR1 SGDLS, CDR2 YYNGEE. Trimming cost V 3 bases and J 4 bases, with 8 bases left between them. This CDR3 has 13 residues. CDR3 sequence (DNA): TGTGCCAGCAGCGGGGGGACAAATCAGCCCCAGCATTTT. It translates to CASSGGTNQPQHF.

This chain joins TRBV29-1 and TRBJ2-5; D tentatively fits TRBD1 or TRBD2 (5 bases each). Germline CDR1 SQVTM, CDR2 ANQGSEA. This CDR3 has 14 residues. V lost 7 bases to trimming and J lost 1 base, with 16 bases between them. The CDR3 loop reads CSAQGAGTQETQYF. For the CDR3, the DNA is TGCAGCGCCCAAGGGGCAGGGACCCAAGAGACCCAGTACTTC.

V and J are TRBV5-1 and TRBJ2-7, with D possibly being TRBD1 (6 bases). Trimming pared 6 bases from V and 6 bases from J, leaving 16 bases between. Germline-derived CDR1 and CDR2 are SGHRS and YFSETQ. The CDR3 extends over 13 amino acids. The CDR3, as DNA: TGCGCCAGCATGGGGGCTAGCTCGACCGAGCAGTACTTC. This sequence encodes CASMGASSTEQYF.

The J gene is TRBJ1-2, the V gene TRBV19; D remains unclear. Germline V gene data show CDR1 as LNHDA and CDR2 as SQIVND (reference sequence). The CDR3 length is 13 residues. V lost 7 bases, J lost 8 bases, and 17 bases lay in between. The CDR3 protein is CASIGLTEGGYTF. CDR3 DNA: TGTGCCAGTATAGGGCTTACAGAGGGCGGCTACACCTTC.

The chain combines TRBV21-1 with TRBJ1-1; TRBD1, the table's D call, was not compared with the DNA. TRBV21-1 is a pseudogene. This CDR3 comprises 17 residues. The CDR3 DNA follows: TGTGCCAGCAGCAAAGTCCGGCGGGGACAGGGGGCAAGAGGGGCTTTCTTT. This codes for CASSKVRRGQGARGAFF.

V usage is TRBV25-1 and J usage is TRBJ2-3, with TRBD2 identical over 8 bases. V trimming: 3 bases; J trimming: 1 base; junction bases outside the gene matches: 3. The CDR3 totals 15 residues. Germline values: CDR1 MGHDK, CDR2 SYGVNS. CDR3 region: CASSDRREGTDTQYF. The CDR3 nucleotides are TGTGCCAGCAGTGACAGGCGGGAGGGCACAGATACGCAGTATTTT.

CDR3 bases: TGTGCCAGCAGTCAAAACACAGGGATTAATTCACCCCTCCACTTT. It codes for CASSQNTGINSPLHF. This rearrangement joins TRBV12-3 or TRBV12-4 to TRBJ1-6, with D perhaps TRBD1 (6 bases). V lost 5 bases and J 6 bases, leaving 14 bases between the germline ends. This CDR3 region has 15 residues.

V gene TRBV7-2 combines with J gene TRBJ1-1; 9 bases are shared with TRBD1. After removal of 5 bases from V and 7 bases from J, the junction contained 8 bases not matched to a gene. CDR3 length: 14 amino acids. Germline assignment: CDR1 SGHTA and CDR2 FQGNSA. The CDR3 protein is CASSTRQGEVEAFF. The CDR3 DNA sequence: TGTGCCAGCAGCACACGACAGGGGGAAGTTGAAGCTTTCTTT.

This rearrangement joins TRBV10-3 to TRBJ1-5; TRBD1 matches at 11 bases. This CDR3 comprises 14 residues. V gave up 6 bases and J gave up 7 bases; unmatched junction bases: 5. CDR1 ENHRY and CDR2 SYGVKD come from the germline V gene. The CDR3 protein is CAIRGQGAGQPQHF. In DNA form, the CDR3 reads TGTGCCATCAGAGGACAGGGGGCAGGGCAGCCCCAGCATTTT.